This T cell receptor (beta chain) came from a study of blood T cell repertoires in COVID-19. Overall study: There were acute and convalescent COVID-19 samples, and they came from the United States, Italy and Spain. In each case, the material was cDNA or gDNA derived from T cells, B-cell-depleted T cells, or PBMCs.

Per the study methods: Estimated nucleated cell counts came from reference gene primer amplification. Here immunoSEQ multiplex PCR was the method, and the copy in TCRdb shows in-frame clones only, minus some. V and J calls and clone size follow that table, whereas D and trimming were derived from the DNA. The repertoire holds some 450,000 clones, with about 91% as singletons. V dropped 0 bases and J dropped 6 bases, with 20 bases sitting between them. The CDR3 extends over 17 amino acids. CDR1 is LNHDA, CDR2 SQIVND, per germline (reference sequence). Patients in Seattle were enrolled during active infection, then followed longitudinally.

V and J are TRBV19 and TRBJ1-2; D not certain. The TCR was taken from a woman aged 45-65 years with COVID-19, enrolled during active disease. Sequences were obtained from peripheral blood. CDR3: CASSIESSLSSGDGYTF. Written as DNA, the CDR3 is TGTGCCAGTAGTATAGAAAGCAGCCTCTCGTCAGGTGATGGCTACACCTTC.